These 17 T cell receptor beta chains originate from one sample sequenced in a study of blood T cell repertoires in COVID-19. Sequencing was performed with immunoSEQ multiplex PCR; in TCRdb, only in-frame clones are kept and a portion is missing. Counted here are a few hundred thousand clones, around 91% occurring once; the ten biggest clones make up more than 13%. Sequences were obtained from PBMCs or T cells enriched from blood (not recorded which). The receptors stem from a man aged 25-45 years who had been exposed to COVID-19.

This sequence joins TRBV15 and TRBJ1-2; D gene unclear. The CDR3 consists of 15 residues. With 3 bases removed from V and 6 bases from J, the gap between germline ends came to 17 bases. The germline V gene encodes CDR1 LNHNV and CDR2 YYDKDF (reference sequence). This CDR3 reads CATSSFTLGTDGYTF. In DNA form, the CDR3 reads TGTGCCACCAGCAGCTTCACCCTTGGAACAGATGGCTACACCTTC. The full variable domain, its missing parts supplied by reference TRBV15 and TRBJ1-2, is DAMVIQNPRYQVTQFGKPVTLSCSQTLNHNVMYWYQQKSSQAPKLLFHYYDKDFNNEADTPDNFQSRRPNTSFCFLDIRSPGLGDTAMYLCATSSFTLGTDGYTFGSGTRLTVV.

The CDR3 DNA reads TGTGCCAACAGGGAGGGCAATTCACCCCTCCACTTT. Translated: CANREGNSPLHF. This rearrangement joins TRBV10-3 to TRBJ1-6, with D possibly being TRBD1 (6 bases). The CDR3 loop spans 12 amino acids. The germline gives CDR1 ENHRY, CDR2 SYGVKD. V lost 10 bases and J 7 bases, leaving 11 bases between the germline ends.

The chain uses TRBV5-1 and TRBJ2-1, with TRBD2 identical over 11 bases. Germline-derived CDR1 and CDR2 are SGHRS and YFSETQ. This CDR3 spans 20 amino acids. Losses at the gene ends were 0 bases for V and 2 bases for J; bases not matched to a gene: 13. CDR3 protein: CASSLATGGLAGHTYNEQFF. In DNA, the CDR3 is TGCGCCAGCAGCTTGGCCACTGGTGGACTAGCGGGCCATACCTACAATGAGCAGTTCTTC.

The genes are TRBV10-1 and TRBJ2-6; D might be TRBD1 (6 bases). V lost 5 bases to trimming and J lost 0 bases, with 23 bases between them. The CDR3 runs 20 residues. Germline V gene lookup returns CDR1 WNHNN and CDR2 SYGVQD (reference sequence). The CDR3 loop reads CASSRVLWDIRSSGANVLTF. For the CDR3, the DNA is TGCGCCAGCAGTAGGGTCCTTTGGGACATAAGAAGCTCTGGGGCCAACGTCCTGACTTTC.

The chain joins TRBV7-6 to TRBJ2-5; a possible D gene is TRBD1 (6 bases). Germline CDR1 SGHVS, CDR2 FNYEAQ. Trimming shortened V by 1 base and J by 2 bases, and 8 bases separated the two germline ends. The length of the CDR3 is 14 residues. CDR3 coding DNA: TGTGCCAGCAGCTTAGGGACAGATCAAGAGACCCAGTACTTC. This codes for CASSLGTDQETQYF.

This rearrangement joins TRBV6-6 to TRBJ2-7; TRBD1 matches 7 bases. This CDR3 contains 13 residues. Germline V CDR1 and CDR2: MNHNY, SVGAGI (reference sequence). V lost 4 bases and J lost 5; bases outside the gene matches: 5. The chain's CDR3 is CASSSNRGNEQYF. In DNA, the CDR3 is TGTGCCAGCAGTTCAAACAGGGGCAACGAGCAGTACTTC.

V and J are TRBV4-1 and TRBJ2-7; 9 bases align to TRBD1. The CDR3 has 15 residues. V shed 4 bases and J 2 bases; nucleotides not matched to a gene: 6. CDR1 and CDR2 from the germline V gene are MGHRA and YSYEKL. CDR3 protein: CASSLSGTGTYEQYF. CDR3 bases: TGCGCCAGCAGCCTTTCCGGGACAGGGACCTACGAGCAGTACTTC.

This rearrangement joins TRBV18 to TRBJ1-3; 8 nucleotides agree with TRBD1. The CDR3 runs 17 residues. J was trimmed by 4 bases and V by 1 base; bases with no gene match: 9. The germline V gene encodes CDR1 KGHSH and CDR2 LQKENI. As DNA, the CDR3 is TGTGCCAGCTCACCACTGAGCCAGACAGGGGCCGGAAACACCATATATTTT. Its protein is CASSPLSQTGAGNTIYF.

V and J are TRBV5-1 and TRBJ1-1, with 8 bases fitting TRBD1. The V gene end was trimmed by 4 bases and the J gene end by 4 bases; junction bases not matched to a gene: 9. Germline V gene lookup returns CDR1 SGHRS and CDR2 YFSETQ. CDR3 length equals 15 residues. Written as DNA, the CDR3 is TGCGCCAGCAGCAACACAGGGGGGTTGAGCACTGAAGCTTTCTTT. It translates to CASSNTGGLSTEAFF.

This clone was detected once. The V and J genes are TRBV6-2 or TRBV6-3 and TRBJ2-3; 12 nucleotides agree with TRBD1. The CDR3 covers 18 residues. The V gene end was trimmed by 0 bases and the J gene end by 6 bases; junction bases not matched to a gene: 10. Germline V lookup: CDR1 MNHEY, CDR2 SVGEGT. The CDR3 sequence is CASSYSASRDRGRDTQYF. CDR3 in DNA: TGTGCCAGCAGTTACTCGGCAAGCCGGGACAGGGGGCGGGATACGCAGTATTTT.

The J gene is TRBJ2-5, the V gene TRBV15, with TRBD1 as a possible D gene (5 bases). Trimming cost V 1 base and J 11 bases, with 11 bases left between them. This CDR3 is 12 amino acids long. Germline V lookup: CDR1 LNHNV, CDR2 YYDKDF (reference sequence). The CDR3 loop reads CATSRGLGPQYF. CDR3 sequence (DNA): TGTGCCACCAGCAGAGGCCTGGGGCCTCAGTACTTC.

This clone appeared a few times. The chain couples TRBV6-1 to TRBJ2-1, with TRBD2 identical over 9 bases. The germline gives CDR1 MNHNS, CDR2 SASEGT. The CDR3 runs 15 residues. Germline trimming cut 4 bases from V and 1 base from J; bases unmatched to any gene: 2. The CDR3 sequence is CASSAAGGSYNEQFF. The DNA of the CDR3 is TGTGCCAGCAGTGCAGCGGGGGGTTCCTACAATGAGCAGTTCTTC.

The chain uses TRBV19 and TRBJ1-6, with 7 bases aligning to TRBD1. V lost 1 base to trimming and J lost 7 bases; unmatched junction nucleotides: 16. Germline loops: CDR1 LNHDA, CDR2 SQIVND (reference sequence). The CDR3 consists of 19 residues. Written as DNA, the CDR3 is TGTGCCAGTAGTATAGTACAATCGACACAGGGGCTGTGGAATTCACCCCTCCACTTT. This encodes CASSIVQSTQGLWNSPLHF.

J is TRBJ1-5 and V is TRBV10-3, with a weak D call TRBD1 (5 bases). The CDR3 extends over 18 amino acids. V lost 0 bases and J lost 6, with 21 bases in between. Germline-derived CDR1 and CDR2 are ENHRY and SYGVKD. The CDR3 reads CAISESIGPNRILQPQHF. DNA of the CDR3: TGTGCCATCAGTGAGTCGATCGGGCCTAACAGGATCCTTCAGCCCCAGCATTTT.

The genes are TRBV5-1 and TRBJ2-7; D is unresolved. The germline V gene has CDR1 SGHRS and CDR2 YFSETQ. Between the trimmed V and J ends, which lost 0 bases and 4 bases, there was a span of 2 bases. The CDR3 contains 11 residues. CDR3: CASSLAYEQYF. The CDR3 nucleotides are TGCGCCAGCAGCTTGGCGTACGAGCAGTACTTC.

In this sample, this clone turned up a few times. The V gene is TRBV6-1, the J gene TRBJ2-1; the D gene is possibly TRBD2 (5 bases). V lost 3 bases and J lost 2, with 14 bases in between. Germline loops: CDR1 MNHNS, CDR2 SASEGT. CDR3 length equals 16 residues. CDR3 sequence reads: CASSEDGLPTYNEQFF. The CDR3 DNA follows: TGTGCCAGCAGTGAGGACGGACTCCCTACCTACAATGAGCAGTTCTTC.

J is TRBJ1-5 and V is TRBV6-2 or TRBV6-3; D is ambiguous. Trimming stripped 2 bases from V and 5 bases from J, with 13 bases between. Germline V gives CDR1 MNHEY, CDR2 SVGEGT. The CDR3 runs 15 residues. CDR3 bases: TGTGCCAGCAGTTACGACGGGATCCCCCATCAGCCCCAGCATTTT. Amino acid sequence: CASSYDGIPHQPQHF.